The T cell receptor (beta chain) under discussion was sequenced for a study of T cell responses to AZD1222 COVID-19 vaccine. Overall study findings and caveats: There were mostly white British donors and more females than males, and clonal diversity was possibly underestimated. Of the AZD1222 recipients, only five or six were seropositive at baseline. Spike-wide coverage was observed for vaccine-associated CD4 TCRs, with dominant responses at 160-218 and 743-854.

In the case of this clone: Its antigen is as yet unknown.

Here immunoSEQ multiplex PCR was the method, and the copy in TCRdb shows in-frame clones only, minus some. The repertoire holds 130,000 to 150,000 clones, about 93% seen once, with approximately 2.7% in the top ten. V lost 7 bases to trimming and J lost 9 bases; unmatched junction nucleotides: 5. The CDR3 is 14 residues long. Germline CDR1 reads SNHLY; CDR2 reads FYNNEI. This clonotype originated in an adult in good health. The source was peripheral blood, collected on day 0 of MenACWY control vaccination. V and J are TRBV2 and TRBJ2-1; the match to TRBD2 covers 14 bases. The CDR3, as DNA: TGTGCCAGCACGGGACTAGCGGGAGCCGGTGAGCAGTTCTTC. Translation: CASTGLAGAGEQFF.